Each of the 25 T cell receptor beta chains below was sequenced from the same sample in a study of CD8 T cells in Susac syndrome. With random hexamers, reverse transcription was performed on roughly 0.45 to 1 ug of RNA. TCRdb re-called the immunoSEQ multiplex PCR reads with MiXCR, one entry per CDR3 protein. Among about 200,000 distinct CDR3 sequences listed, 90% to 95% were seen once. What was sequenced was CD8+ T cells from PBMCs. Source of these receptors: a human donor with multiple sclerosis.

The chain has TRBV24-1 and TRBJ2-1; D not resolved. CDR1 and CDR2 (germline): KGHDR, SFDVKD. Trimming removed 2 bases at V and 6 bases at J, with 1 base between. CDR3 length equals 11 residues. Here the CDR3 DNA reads TGTGCCACCAGTGATTCCAATGAGCAGTTCTTC. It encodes CATSDSNEQFF.

The CDR3 region has the DNA TGTGCCAGCAGCTTAGCCTGGAACACTGAAGCTTTCTTT. Translating gives CASSLAWNTEAFF. The chain couples TRBV7-2 to TRBJ1-1; D unresolved. V was trimmed by 0 bases and J by 1 base, leaving 3 bases between them. The germline gives CDR1 SGHTA, CDR2 FQGNSA. The CDR3 contains 13 residues.

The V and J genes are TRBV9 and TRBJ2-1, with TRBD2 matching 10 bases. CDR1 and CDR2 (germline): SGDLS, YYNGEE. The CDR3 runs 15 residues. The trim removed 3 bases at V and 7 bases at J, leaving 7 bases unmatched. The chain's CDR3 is CASSASGGVTNEQFF. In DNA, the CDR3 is TGTGCCAGCAGCGCTAGCGGGGGCGTAACAAATGAGCAGTTCTTC.

CDR3 bases: TGTGCCAGCAGTGAAGTAGCCTCCCGAGAGGCAGATACGCAGTATTTT. It yields the protein CASSEVASREADTQYF. This rearrangement joins TRBV2 to TRBJ2-3, with unresolved D. V lost 1 base, J lost 4 bases, and 15 bases lay in between. The CDR3 consists of 16 residues. Germline-derived CDR1 and CDR2 are SNHLY and FYNNEI.

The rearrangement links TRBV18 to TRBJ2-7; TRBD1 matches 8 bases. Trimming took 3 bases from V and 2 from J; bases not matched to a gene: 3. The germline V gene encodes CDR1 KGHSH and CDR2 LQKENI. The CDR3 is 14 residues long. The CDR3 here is CASSPRDRPYEQYF. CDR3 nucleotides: TGTGCCAGCTCACCCCGGGACAGGCCCTACGAGCAGTACTTC. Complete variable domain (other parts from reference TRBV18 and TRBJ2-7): NAGVMQNPRHLVRRRGQEARLRCSPMKGHSHVYWYRQLPEEGLKFMVYLQKENIIDESGMPKERFSAEFPKEGPSILRIQQVVRGDSAAYFCASSPRDRPYEQYFGPGTRLTVT.

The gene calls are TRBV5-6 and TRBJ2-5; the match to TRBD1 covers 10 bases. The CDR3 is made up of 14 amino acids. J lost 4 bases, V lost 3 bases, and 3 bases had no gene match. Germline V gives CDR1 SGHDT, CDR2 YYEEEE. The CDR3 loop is CASSYRQGAETQYF. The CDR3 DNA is TGTGCCAGCAGCTACCGACAGGGGGCAGAGACCCAGTACTTC.

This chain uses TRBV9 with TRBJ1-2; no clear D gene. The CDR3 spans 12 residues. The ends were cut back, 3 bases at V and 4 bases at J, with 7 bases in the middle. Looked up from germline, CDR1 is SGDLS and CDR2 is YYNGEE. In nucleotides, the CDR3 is TGTGCCAGCAGCGCCCCGAGCTATGGCTACACCTTC. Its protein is CASSAPSYGYTF.

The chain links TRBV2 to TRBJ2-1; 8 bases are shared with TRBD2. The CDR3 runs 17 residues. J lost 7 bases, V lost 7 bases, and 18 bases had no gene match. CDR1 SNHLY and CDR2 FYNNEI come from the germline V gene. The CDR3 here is CASKGLAGSVNLNEQFF. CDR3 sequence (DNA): TGTGCCAGCAAAGGACTAGCAGGTTCGGTGAATTTGAATGAGCAGTTCTTC.

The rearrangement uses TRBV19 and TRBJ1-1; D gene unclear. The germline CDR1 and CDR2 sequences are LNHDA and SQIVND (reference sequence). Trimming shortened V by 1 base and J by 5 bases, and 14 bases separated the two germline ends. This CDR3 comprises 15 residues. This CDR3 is CASSIASLGGTEAFF. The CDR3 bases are TGTGCCAGTAGTATAGCCAGCTTGGGAGGAACTGAAGCTTTCTTT.

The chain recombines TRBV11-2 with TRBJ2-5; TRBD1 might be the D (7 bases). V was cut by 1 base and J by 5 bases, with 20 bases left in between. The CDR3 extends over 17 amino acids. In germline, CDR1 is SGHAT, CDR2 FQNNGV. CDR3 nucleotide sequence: TGTGCCAGCAGCTTAGGTTGGCCCGACAGGGACTCGGAGACCCAGTACTTC. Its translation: CASSLGWPDRDSETQYF.

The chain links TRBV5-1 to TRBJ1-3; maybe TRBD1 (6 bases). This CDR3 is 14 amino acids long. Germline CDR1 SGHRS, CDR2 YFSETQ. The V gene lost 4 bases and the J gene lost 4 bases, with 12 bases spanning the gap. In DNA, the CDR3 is TGCGCCAGCAGCCTGGACAGCGGGGGAAACACCATATATTTT. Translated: CASSLDSGGNTIYF.

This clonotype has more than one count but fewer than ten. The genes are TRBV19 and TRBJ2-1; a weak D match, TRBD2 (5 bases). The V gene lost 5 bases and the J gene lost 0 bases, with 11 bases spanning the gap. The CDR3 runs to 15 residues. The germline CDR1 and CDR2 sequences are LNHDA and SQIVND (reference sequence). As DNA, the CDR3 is TGTGCCAGTAGTTTGGCGGGTAGCTCCTACAATGAGCAGTTCTTC. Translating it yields CASSLAGSSYNEQFF.

This chain's CDR3 is CSVVPSGGANTQYF. In nucleotides, the CDR3 is TGCAGCGTTGTCCCTAGCGGGGGGGCGAATACGCAGTATTTT. V gene TRBV29-1 combines with J gene TRBJ2-3, with 12 bases that match TRBD2. The V gene end was trimmed by 4 bases and the J gene end by 7 bases; junction bases not matched to a gene: 6. The CDR3 contains 14 residues. CDR1 and CDR2 from the germline V gene are SQVTM and ANQGSEA.

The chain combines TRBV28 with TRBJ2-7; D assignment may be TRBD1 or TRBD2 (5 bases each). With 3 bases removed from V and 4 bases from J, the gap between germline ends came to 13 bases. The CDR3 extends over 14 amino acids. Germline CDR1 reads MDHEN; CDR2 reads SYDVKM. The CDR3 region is CASSFLGPSYEQYF. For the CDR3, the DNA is TGTGCCAGCAGTTTTTTGGGACCTTCTTACGAGCAGTACTTC. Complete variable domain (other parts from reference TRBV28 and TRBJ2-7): DVKVTQSSRYLVKRTGEKVFLECVQDMDHENMFWYRQDPGLGLRLIYFSYDVKMKEKGDIPEGYSVSREKKERFSLILESASTNQTSMYLCASSFLGPSYEQYFGPGTRLTVT.

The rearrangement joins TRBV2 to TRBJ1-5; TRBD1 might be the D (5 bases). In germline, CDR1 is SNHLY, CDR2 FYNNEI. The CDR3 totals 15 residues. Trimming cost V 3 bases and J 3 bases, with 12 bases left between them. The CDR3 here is CASSDPRAFNQPQHF. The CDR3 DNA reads TGTGCCAGCAGTGACCCCAGGGCCTTCAATCAGCCCCAGCATTTT. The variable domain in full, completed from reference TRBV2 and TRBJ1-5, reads EPEVTQTPSHQVTQMGQEVILRCVPISNHLYFYWYRQILGQKVEFLVSFYNNEISEKSEIFDDQFSVERPDGSNFTLKIRSTKLEDSAMYFCASSDPRAFNQPQHFGDGTRLSIL.

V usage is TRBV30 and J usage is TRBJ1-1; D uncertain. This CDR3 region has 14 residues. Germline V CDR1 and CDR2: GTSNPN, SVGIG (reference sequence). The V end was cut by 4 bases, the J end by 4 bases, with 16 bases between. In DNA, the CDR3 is TGTGCCTGGACCTTTCGGGGTAGGCGCACTGAAGCTTTCTTT. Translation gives CAWTFRGRRTEAFF.

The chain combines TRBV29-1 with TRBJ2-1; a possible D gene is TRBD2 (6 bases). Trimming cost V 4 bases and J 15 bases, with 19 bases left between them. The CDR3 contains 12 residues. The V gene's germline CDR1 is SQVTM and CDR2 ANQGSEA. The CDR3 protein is CSVATVEWDSFF. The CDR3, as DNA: TGCAGCGTTGCCACTGTTGAATGGGACTCGTTCTTC.

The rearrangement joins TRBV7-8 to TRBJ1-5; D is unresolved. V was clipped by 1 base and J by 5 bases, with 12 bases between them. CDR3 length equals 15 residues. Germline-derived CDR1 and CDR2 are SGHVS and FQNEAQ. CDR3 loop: CASSLVLGSDQPQHF. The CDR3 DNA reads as TGTGCCAGCAGCTTAGTTCTGGGAAGCGATCAGCCCCAGCATTTT.

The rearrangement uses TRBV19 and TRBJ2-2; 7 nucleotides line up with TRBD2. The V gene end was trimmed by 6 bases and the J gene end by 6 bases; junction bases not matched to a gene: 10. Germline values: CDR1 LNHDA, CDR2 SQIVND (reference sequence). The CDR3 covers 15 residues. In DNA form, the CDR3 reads TGTGCCAGTAGGTCCGGTCGGGGGGAGCCCGGGGAGCTGTTTTTT. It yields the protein CASRSGRGEPGELFF.

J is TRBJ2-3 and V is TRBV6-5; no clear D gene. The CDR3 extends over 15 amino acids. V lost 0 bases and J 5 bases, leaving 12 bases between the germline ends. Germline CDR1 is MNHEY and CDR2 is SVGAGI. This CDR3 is CASSYSLGPGDTQYF. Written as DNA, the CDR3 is TGTGCCAGCAGTTACTCGTTAGGCCCCGGAGATACGCAGTATTTT.

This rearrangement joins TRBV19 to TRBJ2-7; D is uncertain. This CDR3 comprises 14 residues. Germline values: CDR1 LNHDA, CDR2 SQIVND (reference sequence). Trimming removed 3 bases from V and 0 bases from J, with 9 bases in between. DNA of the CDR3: TGTGCCAGTAGTATTCTTTACGACTCCTACGAGCAGTACTTC. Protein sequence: CASSILYDSYEQYF. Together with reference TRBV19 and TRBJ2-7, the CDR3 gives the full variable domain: DGGITQSPKYLFRKEGQNVTLSCEQNLNHDAMYWYRQDPGQGLRLIYYSQIVNDFQKGDIAEGYSVSREKKESFPLTVTSAQKNPTAFYLCASSILYDSYEQYFGPGTRLTVT.

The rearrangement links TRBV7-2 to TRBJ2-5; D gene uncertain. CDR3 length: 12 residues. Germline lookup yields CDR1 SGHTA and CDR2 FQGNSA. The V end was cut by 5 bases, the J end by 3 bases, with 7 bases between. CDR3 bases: TGTGCCAGCAGCCCCGTTAAAGAGACCCAGTACTTC. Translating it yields CASSPVKETQYF.

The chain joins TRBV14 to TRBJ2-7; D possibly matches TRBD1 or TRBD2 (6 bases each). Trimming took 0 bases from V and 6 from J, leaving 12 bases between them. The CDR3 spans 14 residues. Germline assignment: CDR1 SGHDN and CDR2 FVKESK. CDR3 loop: CASSQEEGVSEQYF. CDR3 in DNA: TGTGCCAGCAGCCAAGAGGAGGGGGTAAGCGAGCAGTACTTC.

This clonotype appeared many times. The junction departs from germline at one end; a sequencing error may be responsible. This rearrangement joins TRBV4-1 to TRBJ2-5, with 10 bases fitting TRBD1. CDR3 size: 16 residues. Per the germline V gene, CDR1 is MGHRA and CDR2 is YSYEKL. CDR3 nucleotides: TGTGCCAGCAGCCAGGGACAGGGGTTACGACAAGAGACCCAGTACTTC. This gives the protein CASSQGQGLRQETQYF.

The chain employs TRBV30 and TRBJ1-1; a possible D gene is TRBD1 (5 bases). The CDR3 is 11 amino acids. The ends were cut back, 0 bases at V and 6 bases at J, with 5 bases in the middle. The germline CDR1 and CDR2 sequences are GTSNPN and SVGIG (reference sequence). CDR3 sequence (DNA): TGTGCCTGGAGTGTGGGACCTGAAGCTTTCTTT. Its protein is CAWSVGPEAFF.